This entry describes one T cell receptor beta chain. Its cognate antigen is unknown. TCRdb redid the calling of the 5' RACE reads with MiXCR, one entry per CDR3 protein. Among under 450,000 distinct CDR3 sequences, roughly 14% were seen once, and the ten largest hold around a fifth. This specimen belongs to a study of T-cell memory formation after mild COVID-19. Broader study findings: While clones contracting from day 15 to 85 were balanced between CD4 and CD8, later expanders leaned CD4+.

The CDR3 loop spans 13 amino acids. V lost 3 bases and J lost 4, with 9 bases in between. Germline CDR1 is SGHRS and CDR2 is YFSETQ. The chain couples TRBV5-1 to TRBJ2-3; D uncertain. The sequenced material came from PBMCs or a T cell subset sorted from them (not recorded which). This sequence was found in a young man who had mild COVID-19 (a few samples of this study predate the infection). Cell type and time point are not known. The CDR3 DNA reads as TGCGCCAGCAGCTCCCCGACCTCAGATACGCAGTATTTT. Amino acids: CASSSPTSDTQYF.